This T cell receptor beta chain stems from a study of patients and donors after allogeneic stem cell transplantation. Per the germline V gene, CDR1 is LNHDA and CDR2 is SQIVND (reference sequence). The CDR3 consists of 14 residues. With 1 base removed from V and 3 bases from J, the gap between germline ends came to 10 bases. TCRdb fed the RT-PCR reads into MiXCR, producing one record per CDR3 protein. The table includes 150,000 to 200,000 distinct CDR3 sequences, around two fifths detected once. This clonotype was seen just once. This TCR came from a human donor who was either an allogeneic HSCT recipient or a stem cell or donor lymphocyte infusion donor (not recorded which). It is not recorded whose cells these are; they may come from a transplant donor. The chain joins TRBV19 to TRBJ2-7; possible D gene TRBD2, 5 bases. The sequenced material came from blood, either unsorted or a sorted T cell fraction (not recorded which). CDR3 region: CASSIAGLSYEQYF. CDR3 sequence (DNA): TGTGCCAGTAGTATAGCGGGATTGAGCTACGAGCAGTACTTC.